This TCR beta chain comes out of a study of OX40 agonist ivuxolimab in advanced cancers. Study information: Every 2 weeks, ivuxolimab was infused into the patients intravenously at between 0.01 and 10 mg/kg. Among those enrolled, mean age was approximately 60 years (range about 23 to 79) and 82.7% were male.

A note on this clone: As yet, its antigen is unknown.

Method: immunoSEQ multiplex PCR; TCRdb's copy keeps in-frame clones and lacks some. This table has some 33,000 clones, about 90% appearing once. Trimming left V 3 bases short and J 3 bases short, with 9 bases between. The CDR3 length is 13 residues. Per the germline V gene, CDR1 is MNHEY and CDR2 is SMNVEV (reference sequence). Overall study findings and caveats: Dose levels from 0.1 to 3.0 mg/kg saw CD4+ and CD8+ blood T cells expand clonally by week 6.

Here the sequenced sample was CD4+ or CD8+ T cells sorted from blood, taken in a trial of the OX40 agonist ivuxolimab. The chain links TRBV27 to TRBJ2-7; D call uncertain. The receptor was derived from an adult with an advanced solid tumor such as melanoma, head and neck, liver or kidney cancer. In DNA form, the CDR3 reads TGTGCCAGCAGTTTCTCAATAAACTACGAGCAGTACTTC. Protein product: CASSFSINYEQYF.